A selection of T cell receptor beta chains follows, all from one sample in a study of CD8 T cells in Susac syndrome. TCRdb reprocessed the immunoSEQ multiplex PCR reads via MiXCR and lists one record per CDR3 protein. The sample contains about 150,000 distinct CDR3 sequences, under 95% of which appear only once. Sequencing was done on a sample of CD4+ T cells from PBMCs. Source of these receptors: a human donor with multiple sclerosis. The CDR3 runs from the conserved cysteine through the conserved F or W. A D gene is named only where the DNA matches it firmly. Clone size appears in some rows only: once, few, many, or a class for an expanded clone.

>TRBJ1-1|TRBV5-1|.|13|.
CASSLVQETEAFF
TGCGCCAGCAGCTTGGTTCAGGAAACTGAAGCTTTCTTT
>TRBJ2-6|TRBV5-4|.|17|TRBD1
CASSRGQGARGANVLTF
TGTGCCAGCAGTCGGGGACAGGGGGCGAGAGGGGCCAACGTCCTGACTTTC
>TRBJ2-4|TRBV6-2/TRBV6-3|few|14|.
CASSFNSEADIQYF
TGTGCCAGCAGTTTCAATTCAGAGGCGGACATTCAGTACTTC
>TRBJ1-2|TRBV24-1|.|14|TRBD1
CATSDPTGNYGYTF
TGTGCCACCAGTGACCCGACAGGGAACTATGGCTACACCTTC
>TRBJ2-7|TRBV3-1|.|11|.
CASSQEGEQYF
TGTGCCAGCAGCCAAGAGGGGGAGCAGTACTTC
>TRBJ2-1|TRBV30|.|14|.
CAWSVRQGGIGQFF
TGTGCCTGGAGTGTACGGCAGGGTGGTATCGGGCAGTTCTTC
>TRBJ2-5|TRBV12-5|.|11|.
CASGLTQTQYF
TGTGCTAGTGGTTTGACACAGACCCAGTACTTC
>TRBJ1-2|TRBV27|.|13|TRBD1
CASSPGTGPGYTF
TGTGCCAGCAGTCCCGGGACAGGGCCTGGCTACACCTTC
>TRBJ1-6|TRBV20-1|.|13|.
CSARDPNNSPLHF
TGCAGTGCTAGAGATCCTAATAATTCACCCCTCCACTTT
>TRBJ2-1|TRBV30|.|18|TRBD2
CAWSAKLSGGAISDEQFF
TGTGCCTGGAGTGCCAAGTTGAGCGGGGGGGCCATATCGGATGAGCAGTTCTTC
>TRBJ1-2|TRBV6-6|.|12|.
CASNGLIYGYTF
TGTGCCAGCAACGGGTTGATTTATGGCTACACCTTC
>TRBJ1-2|TRBV30|.|10|.
CAWRNYGYTF
TGTGCCTGGAGGAACTATGGCTACACCTTC
>TRBJ1-1|TRBV7-9|.|13|.
CASSSGSPTEAFF
TGTGCCAGCAGCTCAGGGTCTCCCACTGAAGCTTTCTTT
>TRBJ1-2|TRBV12-3/TRBV12-4|.|15|TRBD1
CASSLMAGQGHGYTF
TGTGCCAGCAGTCTTATGGCCGGACAGGGCCATGGCTACACCTTC
>TRBJ2-3|TRBV4-1|.|14|TRBD2
CASSRSGVTDTQYF
TGCGCCAGCAGCCGCAGCGGGGTAACAGATACGCAGTATTTT
>TRBJ1-2|TRBV9|.|15|TRBD1
CASSLRQGGNYGYTF
TGTGCCAGCAGCCTTCGACAGGGAGGGAACTATGGCTACACCTTC
>TRBJ1-5|TRBV4-1|.|14|.
CASSQDRDNQPQHF
TGCGCCAGCAGCCAAGACAGGGACAATCAGCCCCAGCATTTT
>TRBJ1-2|TRBV12-3/TRBV12-4|.|16|TRBD1
CASSFLTGGSNYGYTF
TGTGCCAGCAGTTTCTTAACAGGGGGCTCTAACTATGGCTACACCTTC
>TRBJ2-5|TRBV19|.|13|.
CASRGLWQETQYF
TGTGCCAGTAGGGGTTTGTGGCAAGAGACCCAGTACTTC
>TRBJ1-1|TRBV15|.|16|.
CATSREIVLRNTEAFF
TGTGCCACCAGCAGAGAGATTGTGCTAAGGAACACTGAAGCTTTCTTT
>TRBJ1-3|TRBV12-3/TRBV12-4|.|13|.
CASGPTSGNTIYF
TGTGCCAGCGGTCCTACCTCTGGAAACACCATATATTTT
>TRBJ2-7|TRBV7-2|.|15|TRBD2
CASSSGGGSAFEQYF
TGTGCCAGCAGCTCGGGCGGGGGGTCTGCGTTCGAGCAGTACTTC
>TRBJ1-5|TRBV7-9|.|16|.
CASSLALQGSGQPQHF
TGTGCCAGCAGCTTAGCGCTTCAGGGGTCGGGACAGCCCCAGCATTTT
>TRBJ2-1|TRBV7-6|.|15|.
CASSYSPSSYNEQFF
TGTGCCAGCAGCTACTCGCCGAGCTCCTACAATGAGCAGTTCTTC
>TRBJ2-3|TRBV7-9|once|11|.
CASSRVDTQYF
TGTGCCAGCAGCCGGGTAGATACGCAGTATTTT
>TRBJ2-3|TRBV20-1|.|16|TRBD2
CSARATSGGAADTQYF
TGCAGTGCTAGAGCCACTAGCGGGGGGGCAGCAGATACGCAGTATTTT
>TRBJ1-2|TRBV28|.|12|.
CASSLVNYGYTF
TGTGCCAGCAGTTTGGTGAACTATGGCTACACCTTC
>TRBJ1-2|TRBV7-2|.|14|TRBD1
CASSRIGTGEGYTF
TGTGCCAGCAGCAGAATAGGGACAGGGGAGGGCTACACCTTC
>TRBJ2-5|TRBV18|.|15|.
CASSPPSWYQETQYF
TGTGCCAGCTCACCGCCATCGTGGTACCAAGAGACCCAGTACTTC
>TRBJ1-4|TRBV18|.|14|.
CASSLDRVNEKLFF
TGTGCCAGCTCACTGGACCGCGTAAATGAAAAACTGTTTTTT
>TRBJ2-5|TRBV24-1|once|15|TRBD1
CATSDPGTAQETQYF
TGTGCCACCAGTGACCCCGGGACAGCCCAAGAGACCCAGTACTTC
>TRBJ2-7|TRBV3-1|few|14|.
CASSPRETAYEQYF
TGTGCCAGCAGCCCCCGGGAGACAGCCTACGAGCAGTACTTC
>TRBJ2-7|TRBV30|.|14|TRBD2
CASRLAGASYEQYF
TGTGCCTCCAGACTAGCGGGGGCCTCCTACGAGCAGTACTTC
>TRBJ2-5|TRBV12-3/TRBV12-4|once|13|.
CASSPTSMETQYF
TGTGCCAGCAGCCCCACATCGATGGAGACCCAGTACTTC
>TRBJ2-1|TRBV29-1|.|14|.
CSVVASGPYNEQFF
TGCAGCGTTGTGGCGTCAGGACCCTACAATGAGCAGTTCTTC
>TRBJ2-2|TRBV12-5|.|14|.
CASGLQVNTGELFF
TGTGCTAGTGGTTTACAGGTTAACACCGGGGAGCTGTTTTTT
>TRBJ2-1|TRBV9|.|17|TRBD2
CASSVSWGLAGDNEQFF
TGTGCCAGCAGCGTATCTTGGGGGCTAGCGGGAGATAATGAGCAGTTCTTC
>TRBJ2-3|TRBV4-1|.|16|.
CASSQDRDSSTDTQYF
TGCGCCAGCAGCCAAGACAGGGACTCCAGCACAGATACGCAGTATTTT
>TRBJ2-7|TRBV6-1|once|14|.
CASSEYKVDYEQYF
TGTGCCAGCAGTGAATATAAGGTGGATTACGAGCAGTACTTC
>TRBJ2-5|TRBV24-1|.|15|.
CATSDSFRPRETQYF
TGTGCCACCAGTGATTCCTTTCGTCCTCGGGAGACCCAGTACTTC
>TRBJ2-1|TRBV2|.|15|TRBD2
CASSGLAGGDNEQFF
TGTGCCAGCAGTGGGTTAGCGGGGGGCGACAATGAGCAGTTCTTC
>TRBJ1-5|TRBV12-3/TRBV12-4|.|12|TRBD1
CASRRGLQPQHF
TGTGCCAGCAGAAGGGGGCTTCAGCCCCAGCATTTT
>TRBJ2-5|TRBV12-3/TRBV12-4|.|13|TRBD1
CASRGTGVETQYF
TGTGCCAGCAGGGGGACAGGGGTAGAGACCCAGTACTTC
>TRBJ1-2|TRBV6-2/TRBV6-3|.|14|.
CASRSEGSNYGYTF
TGTGCCAGCAGGTCCGAGGGTTCTAACTATGGCTACACCTTC